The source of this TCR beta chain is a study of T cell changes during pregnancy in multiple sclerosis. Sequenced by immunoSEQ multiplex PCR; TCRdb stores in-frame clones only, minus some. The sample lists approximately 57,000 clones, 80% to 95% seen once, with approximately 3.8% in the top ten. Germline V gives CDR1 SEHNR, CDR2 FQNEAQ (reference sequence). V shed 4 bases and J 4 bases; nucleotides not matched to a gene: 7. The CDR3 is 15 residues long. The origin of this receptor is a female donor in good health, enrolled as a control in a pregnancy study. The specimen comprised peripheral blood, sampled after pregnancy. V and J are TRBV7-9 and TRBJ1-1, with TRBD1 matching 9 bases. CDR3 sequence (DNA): TGTGCCAGCAGCTCCCCGTTGACAGGGGGCACTGAAGCTTTCTTT. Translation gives CASSSPLTGGTEAFF.